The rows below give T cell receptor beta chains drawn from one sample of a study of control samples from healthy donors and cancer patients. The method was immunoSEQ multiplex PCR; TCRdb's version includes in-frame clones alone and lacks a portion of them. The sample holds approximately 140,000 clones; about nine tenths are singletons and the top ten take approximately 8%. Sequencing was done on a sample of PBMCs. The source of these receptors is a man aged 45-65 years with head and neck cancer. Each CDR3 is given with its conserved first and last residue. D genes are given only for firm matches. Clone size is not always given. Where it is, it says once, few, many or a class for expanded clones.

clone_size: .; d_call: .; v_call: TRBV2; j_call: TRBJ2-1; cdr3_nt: TGTGCCAGATCAAACAATGAGCAGTTCTTC; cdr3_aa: CARSNNEQFF
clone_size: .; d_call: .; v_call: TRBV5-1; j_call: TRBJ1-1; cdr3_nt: TGCGCCAGCAGCACCGGGGCAAGTTGGGGAACTGTGGAAGCTTTCTTT; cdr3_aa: CASSTGASWGTVEAFF
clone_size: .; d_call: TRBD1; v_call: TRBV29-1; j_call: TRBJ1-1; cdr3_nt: TGCAGCGTCCGCGGGAGGGGGCAAGGAACTGAAGCTTTCTTT; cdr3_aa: CSVRGRGQGTEAFF
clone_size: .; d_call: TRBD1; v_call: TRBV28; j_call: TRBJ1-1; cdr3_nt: TGTGCCAGCAGTTCCGCCTGGGGGCTTAGTGCTTTGAGGGGACAGGGGATTGCTTTCTTT; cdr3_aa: CASSSAWGLSALRGQGIAFF
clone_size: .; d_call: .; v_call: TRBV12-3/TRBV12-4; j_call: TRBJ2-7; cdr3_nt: TGTGCCAGCAGTTTGTGGGGTGCCTACGAGCAGTACTTC; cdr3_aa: CASSLWGAYEQYF
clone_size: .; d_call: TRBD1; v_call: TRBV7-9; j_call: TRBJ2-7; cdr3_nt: TGTGCCAGCAGCTTCGAACAGGGGGCTTTTCCCTACGAGCAGTACTTC; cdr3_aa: CASSFEQGAFPYEQYF
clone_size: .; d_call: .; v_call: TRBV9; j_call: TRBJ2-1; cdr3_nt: TGTGCCAGCAGCGTAGGAGCGTTGCCAGGGGATGAGCAGTTCTTC; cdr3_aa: CASSVGALPGDEQFF
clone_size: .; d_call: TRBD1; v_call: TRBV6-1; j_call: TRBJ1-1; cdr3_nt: TGTGCCAGCAGTGAAACAGGGGATCGCACCACTGAAGCTTTCTTT; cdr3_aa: CASSETGDRTTEAFF
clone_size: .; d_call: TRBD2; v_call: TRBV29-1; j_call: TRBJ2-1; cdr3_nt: TGCAGCGCCGGCGGAAATCTAGCGGGGGGGAAGTTCTTC; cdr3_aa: CSAGGNLAGGKFF
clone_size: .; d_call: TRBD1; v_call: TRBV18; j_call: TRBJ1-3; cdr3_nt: TGTGCCAGCTCTCGCAGCCCCACAGGGGCCGGAAACACCATATATTTT; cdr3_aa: CASSRSPTGAGNTIYF
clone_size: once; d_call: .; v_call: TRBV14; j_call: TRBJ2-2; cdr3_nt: TGTGCCAGCAGCCAAATTGCCTTCTCGGGACGTCGGTTCTGGGGCGGGGAGCTGTTTTTT; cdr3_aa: CASSQIAFSGRRFWGGELFF
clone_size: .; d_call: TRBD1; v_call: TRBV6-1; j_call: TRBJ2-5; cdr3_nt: TGTGCCAGCAGTGACCGCGGGACAGGGTACGTGGAGACCCAGTACTTC; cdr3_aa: CASSDRGTGYVETQYF
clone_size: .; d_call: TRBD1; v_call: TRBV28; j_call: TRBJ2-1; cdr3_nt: TGTGCCAGCAGTTTATACGACAGGGTAACTGAGCAGTTCTTC; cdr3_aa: CASSLYDRVTEQFF
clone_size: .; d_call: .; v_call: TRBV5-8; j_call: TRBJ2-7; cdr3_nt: TGTGCCAGCAGCTTAATTGGGACGGTCGTCTACGAGCAGTACTTC; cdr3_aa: CASSLIGTVVYEQYF
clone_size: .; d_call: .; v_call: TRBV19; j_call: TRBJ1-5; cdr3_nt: TGTGCCAGTAGTAGAAACGCCCTGGGCAATCAGCCCCAGCATTTT; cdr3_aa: CASSRNALGNQPQHF
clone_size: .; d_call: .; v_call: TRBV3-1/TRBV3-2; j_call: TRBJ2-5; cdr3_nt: TGTGCCAGCAGCCTTACCGGGACGTCCCAAGAGACCCAGTACTTC; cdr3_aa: CASSLTGTSQETQYF
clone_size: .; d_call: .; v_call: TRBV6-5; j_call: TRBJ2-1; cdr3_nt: TGCGCCAGCAGCCCGACGGACTTCCATGAGCAGTTCTTC; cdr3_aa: CASSPTDFHEQFF
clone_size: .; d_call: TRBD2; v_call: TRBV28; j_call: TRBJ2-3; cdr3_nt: TGTGCCAGCGGGGGAGCGGGAGGCGCTAGCACAGATACGCAGTATTTT; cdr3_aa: CASGGAGGASTDTQYF